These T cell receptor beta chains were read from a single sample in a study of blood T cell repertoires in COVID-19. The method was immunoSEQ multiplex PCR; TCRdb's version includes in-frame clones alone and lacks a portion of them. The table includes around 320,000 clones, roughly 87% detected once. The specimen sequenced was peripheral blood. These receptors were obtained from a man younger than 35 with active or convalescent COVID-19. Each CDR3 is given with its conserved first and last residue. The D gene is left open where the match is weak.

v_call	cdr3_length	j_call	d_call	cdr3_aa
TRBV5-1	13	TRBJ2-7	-	CASREGLTYEQYF
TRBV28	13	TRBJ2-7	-	CASSSAGTYEQYF
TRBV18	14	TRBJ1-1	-	CASSSRTFDTEAFF
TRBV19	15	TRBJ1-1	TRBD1	CASRKPGQAYTEAFF
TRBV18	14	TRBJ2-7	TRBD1	CASSPGQGPYEQYF
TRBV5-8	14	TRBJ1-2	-	CASSFTGHNYGYTF
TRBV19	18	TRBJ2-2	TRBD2	CASSIGLGRGGRTGELFF
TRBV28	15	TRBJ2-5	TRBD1	CASSQTGGRGETQYF
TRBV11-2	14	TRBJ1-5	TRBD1	CASSLTGGNQPQHF
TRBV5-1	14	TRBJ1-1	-	CASSLGQTNTEAFF
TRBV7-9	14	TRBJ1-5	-	CASSSKGNHQPQHF
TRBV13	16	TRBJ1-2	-	CASSQLSYDINYGYTF
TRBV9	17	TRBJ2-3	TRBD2	CASSVGLAGASTDTQYF
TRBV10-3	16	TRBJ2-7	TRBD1	CAISGRPGQGPYEQYF
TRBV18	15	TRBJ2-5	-	CASSPGLSGPETQYF
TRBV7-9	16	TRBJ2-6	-	CASIDRSHSGANVLTF
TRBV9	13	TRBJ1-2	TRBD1	CASSAGQGKSYTF
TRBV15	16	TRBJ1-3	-	CATSREGGTSGNTIYF
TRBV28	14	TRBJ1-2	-	CASSLLRGTEGYTF
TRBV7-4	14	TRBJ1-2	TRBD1	CASSIETGNYGYTF
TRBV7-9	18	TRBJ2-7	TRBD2	CASSPGTSGTLNSYEQYF
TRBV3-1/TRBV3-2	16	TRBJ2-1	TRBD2	CASSQSSGSSYNEQFF
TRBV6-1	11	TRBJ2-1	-	CASSEYREQFF
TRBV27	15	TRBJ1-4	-	CASSLRGGRGEKLFF
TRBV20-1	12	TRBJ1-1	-	CSASVRNTEAFF
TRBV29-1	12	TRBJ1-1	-	CSVDNFQAEAFF
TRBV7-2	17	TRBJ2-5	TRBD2	CASSTPRASGEEETQYF
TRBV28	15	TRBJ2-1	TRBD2	CASSLSASGYNEQFF
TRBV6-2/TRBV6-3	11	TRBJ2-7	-	CASSSGLRQYF
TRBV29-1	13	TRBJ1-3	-	CSANPTGGNTIYF
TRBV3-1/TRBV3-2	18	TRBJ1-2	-	CASSPRYIDFGDRNGYTF
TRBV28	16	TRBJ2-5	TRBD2	CASSPSRLADSETQYF
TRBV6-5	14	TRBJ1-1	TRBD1	CASSRDRGLTEAFF
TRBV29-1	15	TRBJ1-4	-	CSVEDSGSTNEKLFF
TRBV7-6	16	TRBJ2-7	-	CASSLVASERDYEQYF
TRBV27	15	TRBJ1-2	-	CASSSTGPLNYGYTF
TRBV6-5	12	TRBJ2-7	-	CASSRGTYEQYF
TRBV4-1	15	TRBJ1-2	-	CASSQDPLGGYGYTF
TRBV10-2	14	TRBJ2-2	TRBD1	CASRGQGEAGELFF
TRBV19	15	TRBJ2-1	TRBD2	CASSSTSGTYNEQFF
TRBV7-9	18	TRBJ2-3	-	CASSLAQRGRGSGDTQYF
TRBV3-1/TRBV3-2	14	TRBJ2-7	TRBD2	CASLHSGGGGEQYF
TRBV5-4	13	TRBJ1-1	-	CASRVGGNTEAFF
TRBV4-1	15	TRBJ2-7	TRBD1	CASSQWQGARYEQYF
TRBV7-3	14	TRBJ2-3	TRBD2	CASSEAGGTDTQYF
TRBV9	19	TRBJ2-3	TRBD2	CASSVDGRLAGARTDTQYF
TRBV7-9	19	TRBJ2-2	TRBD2	CASSPTTTSGGRITGELFF
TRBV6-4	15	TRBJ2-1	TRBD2	CASSDRASGVDEQFF
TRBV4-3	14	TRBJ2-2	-	CASSRLWATGELFF
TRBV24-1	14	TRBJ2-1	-	CATSDLLADNEQFF
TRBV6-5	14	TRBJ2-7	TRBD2	CASSLAGVSYEQYF
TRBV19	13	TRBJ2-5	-	CASSIAGEWTQYF
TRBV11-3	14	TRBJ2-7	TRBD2	CASSHSGSSYEQYF